These 5 T cell receptor beta chains share one sample of origin, sequenced in a study of OX40 agonist ivuxolimab in advanced cancers. Sequencing was performed with immunoSEQ multiplex PCR; in TCRdb, only in-frame clones are kept and a portion is missing. The table lists tens of thousands of clones, 80% to 90% of them singletons, with approximately 10% in the top ten. This sample comprised CD4+ or CD8+ T cells sorted from blood, obtained in a trial of the OX40 agonist ivuxolimab. The origin of the receptors is an adult with an advanced solid tumor such as melanoma, head and neck, liver or kidney cancer.

DNA of the CDR3: TGCAGCGGCGCCGGGACTCGACCAGATACGCAGTATTTT. The encoded protein is CSGAGTRPDTQYF. This chain uses TRBV29-1 with TRBJ2-3, with D tentatively TRBD2 (6 bases). Germline lookup yields CDR1 SQVTM and CDR2 ANQGSEA. The V and J ends lost 7 bases and 4 bases respectively, with 15 bases between them. The CDR3 length is 13 residues.

The V call is TRBV28, the J call TRBJ2-1; 11 bases fit TRBD1. CDR3 length: 14 amino acids. V shed 6 bases, J shed 7 bases, and the junction held 5 bases outside the gene matches. Germline V CDR1 and CDR2: MDHEN, SYDVKM. The CDR3 DNA is TGTGCCAGCAGCGGGGGACAGGGGGTTAATGAGCAGTTCTTC. It yields the protein CASSGGQGVNEQFF. Using reference TRBV28 and TRBJ2-1 for the parts outside the CDR3, the full variable domain is DVKVTQSSRYLVKRTGEKVFLECVQDMDHENMFWYRQDPGLGLRLIYFSYDVKMKEKGDIPEGYSVSREKKERFSLILESASTNQTSMYLCASSGGQGVNEQFFGPGTRLTVL.

The chain combines TRBV13 with TRBJ2-2, with 14 bases fitting TRBD2. The CDR3 runs 16 residues. The V segment lost 6 bases and the J segment 6 bases; nucleotides outside the gene matches: 6. CDR1 PRHDT and CDR2 FYEKMQ come from the germline V gene (reference sequence). The CDR3 DNA reads as TGTGCCAGCAGTTCAGGACTAGCGGGGGGCTCCGGGGAGCTGTTTTTT. Protein: CASSSGLAGGSGELFF.

The rearrangement links TRBV11-2 to TRBJ1-2, with 8 bases matching TRBD1. CDR1 SGHAT and CDR2 FQNNGV come from the germline V gene. Trimming removed 7 bases from V and 4 bases from J; junction bases left unmatched: 11. CDR3 length: 15 amino acids. CDR3 loop: CASKQGAGNSYGYTF. In DNA form, the CDR3 reads TGTGCCAGCAAGCAGGGGGCAGGGAATTCCTATGGCTACACCTTC.

The rearrangement joins TRBV1 to TRBJ1-1; the table's D call of TRBD1 was not tested on the DNA. TRBV1 is described as a pseudogene. The CDR3 has 17 amino acids. CDR3 nucleotides: TGCACCAGCAGCCAAGTGACAGGGGGCCCGGAGAACACTGAAGCTTTCTTT. It specifies CTSSQVTGGPENTEAFF.